This T cell receptor (beta chain) came from a study of cytomegalovirus exposure and HLA in healthy donors. Trimming stripped 4 bases from V and 2 bases from J, with 13 bases between. Germline V CDR1 and CDR2: KGHSH, LQKENI. This CDR3 contains 15 residues. Profiled with immunoSEQ multiplex PCR; TCRdb holds only in-frame clones, not every one. The profile covers over 250,000 clones, with roughly 85% appearing a single time and approximately 1% taken by the ten largest. Sequenced input: PBMCs. This chain links TRBV18 with TRBJ2-3; D perhaps matches TRBD1 (6 bases). The origin of this receptor is a woman under 30 in good health and CMV-seronegative. CDR3 sequence: CASSLIDRNTDTQYF. The CDR3 nucleotides read TGTGCCAGCTCACTAATTGACAGGAACACAGATACGCAGTATTTT.